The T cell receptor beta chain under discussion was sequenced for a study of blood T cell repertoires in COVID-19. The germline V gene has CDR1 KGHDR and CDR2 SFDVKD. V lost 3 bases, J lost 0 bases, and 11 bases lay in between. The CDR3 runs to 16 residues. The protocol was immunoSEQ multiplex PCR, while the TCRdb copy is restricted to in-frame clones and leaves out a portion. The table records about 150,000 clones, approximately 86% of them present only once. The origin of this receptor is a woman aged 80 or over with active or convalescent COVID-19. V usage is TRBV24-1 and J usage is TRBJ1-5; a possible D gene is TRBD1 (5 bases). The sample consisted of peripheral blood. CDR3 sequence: CATSDRGLNSNQPQHF. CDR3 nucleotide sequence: TGTGCCACCAGTGATAGGGGACTGAATAGCAATCAGCCCCAGCATTTT.